The clone carrying this TCR beta chain showed up just once. This specimen comes from a study of T cell changes during pregnancy in multiple sclerosis. Clones were sequenced by immunoSEQ multiplex PCR, and TCRdb holds only the in-frame ones, with some missing. Of under 65,000 clones detected, about 94% appear once; the ten largest clones hold roughly 2.5%. Germline V gene sequence: CDR1 SNHLY, CDR2 FYNNEI. With 3 bases clipped from V and 3 bases from J, the junction kept 6 bases outside the gene matches. CDR3 size: 16 residues. The sequence derives from a female donor with multiple sclerosis, enrolled in a pregnancy study. The sequences come from CD8+ T cells from peripheral blood mononuclear cells, collected after pregnancy. This sequence joins TRBV2 and TRBJ2-7; 12 nucleotides agree with TRBD2. This CDR3 reads CASSEGLAGGHYEQYF. In nucleotides, the CDR3 is TGTGCCAGCAGTGAGGGTCTAGCGGGGGGGCACTACGAGCAGTACTTC.